This TCR beta chain was profiled in a study of siplizumab effects on memory and regulatory T cells. Germline CDR1 and CDR2: SNHLY and FYNNEI. This CDR3 is 13 amino acids long. V was trimmed by 6 bases and J by 1 base, leaving 9 bases between them. TCRdb's copy holds only in-frame clones and misses some; the assay was immunoSEQ multiplex PCR. The sample carries tens of thousands of clones, 87% recorded once. V gene TRBV2 combines with J gene TRBJ1-2; D not certain. This TCR came from a human donor in good health. Sample: Tregs sorted from blood. The CDR3 protein is CASRQTVNYGYTF. The CDR3 bases are TGTGCCAGCAGGCAGACGGTTAACTATGGCTACACCTTC.